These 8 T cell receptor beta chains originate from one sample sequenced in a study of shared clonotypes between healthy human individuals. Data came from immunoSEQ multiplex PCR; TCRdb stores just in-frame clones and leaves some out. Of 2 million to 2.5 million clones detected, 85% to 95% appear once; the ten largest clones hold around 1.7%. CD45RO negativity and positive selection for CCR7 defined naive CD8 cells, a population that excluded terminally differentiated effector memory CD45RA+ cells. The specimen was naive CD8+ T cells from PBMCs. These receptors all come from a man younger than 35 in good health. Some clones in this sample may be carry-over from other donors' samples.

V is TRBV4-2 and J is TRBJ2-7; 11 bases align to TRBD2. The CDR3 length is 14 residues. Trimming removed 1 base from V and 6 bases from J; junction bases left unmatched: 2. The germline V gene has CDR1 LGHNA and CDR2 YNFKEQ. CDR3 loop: CASSQATSGSEQYF. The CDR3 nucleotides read TGTGCCAGCAGCCAAGCCACTAGCGGGAGCGAGCAGTACTTC.

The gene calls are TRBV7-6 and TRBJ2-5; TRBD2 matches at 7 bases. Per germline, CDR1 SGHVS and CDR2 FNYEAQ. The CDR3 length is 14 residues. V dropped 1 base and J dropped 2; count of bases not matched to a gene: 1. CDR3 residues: CASSLDGRQETQYF. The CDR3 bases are TGTGCCAGCAGCTTAGACGGGAGGCAAGAGACCCAGTACTTC.

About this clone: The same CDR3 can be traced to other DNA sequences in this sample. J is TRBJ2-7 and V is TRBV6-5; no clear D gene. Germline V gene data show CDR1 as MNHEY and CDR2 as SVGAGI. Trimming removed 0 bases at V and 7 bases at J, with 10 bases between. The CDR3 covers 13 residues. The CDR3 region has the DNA TGTGCCAGCAGTTACTCGCCCGGCGGAGAGCAGTACTTC. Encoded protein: CASSYSPGGEQYF.

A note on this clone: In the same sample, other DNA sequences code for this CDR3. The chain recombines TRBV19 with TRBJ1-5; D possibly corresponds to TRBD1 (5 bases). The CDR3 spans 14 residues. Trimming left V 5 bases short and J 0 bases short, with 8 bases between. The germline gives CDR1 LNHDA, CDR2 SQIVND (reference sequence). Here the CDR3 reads CASSPGYSNQPQHF. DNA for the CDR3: TGTGCCAGTAGTCCAGGGTATAGCAATCAGCCCCAGCATTTT.

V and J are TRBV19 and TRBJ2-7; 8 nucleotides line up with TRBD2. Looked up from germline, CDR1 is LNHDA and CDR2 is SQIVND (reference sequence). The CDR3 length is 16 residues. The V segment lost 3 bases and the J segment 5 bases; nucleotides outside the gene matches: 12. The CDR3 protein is CASSMRVLAGADEQYF. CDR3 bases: TGTGCCAGTAGTATGCGAGTCCTAGCGGGTGCCGACGAGCAGTACTTC.

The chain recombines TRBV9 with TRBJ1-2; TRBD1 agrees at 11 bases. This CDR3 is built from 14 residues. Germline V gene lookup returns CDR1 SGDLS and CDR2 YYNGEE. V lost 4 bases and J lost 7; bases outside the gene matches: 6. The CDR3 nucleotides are TGTGCCAGCAGCACTACGGGACAGGGGGGTGGCTACACCTTC. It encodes CASSTTGQGGGYTF.

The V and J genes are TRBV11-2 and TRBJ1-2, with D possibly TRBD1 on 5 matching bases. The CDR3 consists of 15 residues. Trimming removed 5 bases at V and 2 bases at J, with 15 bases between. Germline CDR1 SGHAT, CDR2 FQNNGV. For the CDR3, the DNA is TGTGCCAGCAGCCCCCGGGACCTGGAGAACTATGGCTACACCTTC. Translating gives CASSPRDLENYGYTF.

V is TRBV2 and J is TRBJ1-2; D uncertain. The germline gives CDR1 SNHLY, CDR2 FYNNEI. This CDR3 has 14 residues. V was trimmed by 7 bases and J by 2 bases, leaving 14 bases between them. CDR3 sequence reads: CASTQALGNYGYTF. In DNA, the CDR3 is TGTGCCAGCACCCAAGCGTTAGGGAACTATGGCTACACCTTC.